The rows below give T cell receptor beta chains drawn from one sample of a study of blood T cell repertoires in COVID-19. Clones were read by immunoSEQ multiplex PCR, and TCRdb kept only the in-frame ones, dropping some. The data contain fewer than 100,000 clones, more than 70% of them singletons. Source material: peripheral blood. The receptors shown here come from a man between 65 and 79 years old with acute or convalescent COVID-19. CDR3s include the opening cysteine and the closing phenylalanine or tryptophan. A D gene is named only where the DNA matches it firmly.

D | J | length | V | CDR3
TRBD1 | TRBJ2-2 | 16 | TRBV9 | CASSERQGADTGELFF
NA | TRBJ2-6 | 14 | TRBV19 | CASSSGTGANVLTF
TRBD1 | TRBJ2-7 | 14 | TRBV5-1 | CASSRDRGSYEQYF
NA | TRBJ1-3 | 14 | TRBV10-3 | CAISQGMDGNTIYF
TRBD1 | TRBJ1-5 | 13 | TRBV5-1 | CASSSGTGEPQHF
NA | TRBJ2-1 | 13 | TRBV2 | CASSEAGGPEQFF
NA | TRBJ2-7 | 16 | TRBV28 | CASSFPSPTGLREQYF
NA | TRBJ1-1 | 15 | TRBV3-1/TRBV3-2 | CASSQAGAMNTEAFF
TRBD1 | TRBJ2-4 | 16 | TRBV18 | CASSSTPGTGDNIQYF
TRBD2 | TRBJ2-3 | 17 | TRBV28 | CASSPGTSGRLADTQYF
NA | TRBJ1-1 | 15 | TRBV27 | CASSQYSGFGTEAFF
TRBD2 | TRBJ2-7 | 11 | TRBV30 | CAWTWEGKQYF
NA | TRBJ1-2 | 14 | TRBV6-1 | CASSEVQGSYGYTF
NA | TRBJ1-2 | 15 | TRBV21-1 | CASSSTTGYTYGYTF